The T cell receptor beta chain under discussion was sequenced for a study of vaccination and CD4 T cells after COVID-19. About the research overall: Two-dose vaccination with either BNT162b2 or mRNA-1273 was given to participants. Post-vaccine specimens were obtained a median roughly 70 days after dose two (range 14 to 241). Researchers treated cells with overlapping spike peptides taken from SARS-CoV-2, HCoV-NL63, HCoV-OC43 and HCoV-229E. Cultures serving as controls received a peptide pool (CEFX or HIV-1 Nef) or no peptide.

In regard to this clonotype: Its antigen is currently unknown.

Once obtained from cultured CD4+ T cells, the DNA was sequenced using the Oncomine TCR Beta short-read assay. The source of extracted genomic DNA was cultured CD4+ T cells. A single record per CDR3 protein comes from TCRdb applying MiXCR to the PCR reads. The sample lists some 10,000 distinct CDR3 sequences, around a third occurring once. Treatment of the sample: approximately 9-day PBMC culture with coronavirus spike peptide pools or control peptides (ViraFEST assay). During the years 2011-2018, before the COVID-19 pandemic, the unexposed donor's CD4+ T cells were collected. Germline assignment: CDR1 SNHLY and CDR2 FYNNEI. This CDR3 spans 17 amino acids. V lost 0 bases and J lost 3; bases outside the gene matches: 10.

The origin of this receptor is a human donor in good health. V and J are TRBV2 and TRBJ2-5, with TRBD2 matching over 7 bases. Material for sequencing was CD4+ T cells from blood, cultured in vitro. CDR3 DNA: TGTGCCAGCAGTGAAGCGCTCGGCAGCGGGACCAAAGAGACCCAGTACTTC. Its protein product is CASSEALGSGTKETQYF.